The next 27 T cell receptor beta chains were all read from a single sample in a study of CD8 T cells in ankylosing spondylitis. Whole-study findings and limits: For ankylosing spondylitis blood, a TCR beta motif of about 8 highly homologous variants appeared characteristic.

The antigens these receptors bind are not known. TCRdb redid the calling of the 5' RACE reads with MiXCR, one entry per CDR3 protein. The sample carries 700,000 to 850,000 distinct CDR3 sequences, approximately 12% recorded once. The sample comprised blood, either unsorted or a sorted T cell fraction (not recorded which). Receptors originate from a male donor with ankylosing spondylitis.

The genes are TRBV20-1 and TRBJ1-1, with D perhaps matching TRBD1 (6 bases). Germline lookup yields CDR1 DFQATT and CDR2 SNEGSKA (reference sequence). Trimming removed 4 bases at V and 1 base at J, with 13 bases between. The CDR3 contains 14 residues. The CDR3 coding sequence is TGCAGTGCTAACCAACGACAGGAGAACACTGAAGCTTTCTTT. It yields the protein CSANQRQENTEAFF.

The chain has TRBV6-1 and TRBJ1-5, with a possible D match to TRBD1 (5 bases). The V and J ends lost 7 bases and 1 base respectively, with 14 bases between them. The germline gives CDR1 MNHNS, CDR2 SASEGT. The CDR3 has 15 residues. The CDR3 coding sequence is TGTGCCAGCACCCTGGGGGGGTTCAGCAATCAGCCCCAGCATTTT. Its translation is CASTLGGFSNQPQHF.

This clonotype was picked up many times. The V and J genes are TRBV7-2 and TRBJ2-2; D is ambiguous. CDR1 and CDR2 (germline): SGHTA, FQGNSA. The CDR3 runs 13 residues. Trimming left V 1 base short and J 8 bases short, with 8 bases between. The CDR3 region has the DNA TGTGCCAGCAGCTTAGGCATCAGGGGGGAGCTGTTTTTT. The encoded protein is CASSLGIRGELFF. Full variable domain (missing parts from reference TRBV7-2 and TRBJ2-2): GAGVSQSPSNKVTEKGKDVELRCDPISGHTALYWYRQSLGQGLEFLIYFQGNSAPDKSGLPSDRFSAERTGGSVSTLTIQRTQQEDSAVYLCASSLGIRGELFFGEGSRLTVL.

This clonotype came up once. The chain couples TRBV6-2 or TRBV6-3 to TRBJ2-2; D gene ambiguous. The length of the CDR3 is 15 residues. The germline V gene encodes CDR1 MNHEY and CDR2 SVGEGT. Deletions cut 2 bases from V and 2 bases from J, with 9 bases between. CDR3: CASSYPTENTGELFF. CDR3 DNA sequence: TGTGCCAGCAGTTACCCGACCGAAAACACCGGGGAGCTGTTTTTT.

V gene TRBV18 combines with J gene TRBJ2-1; D is possibly TRBD1 (6 bases). The ends were cut back, 3 bases at V and 2 bases at J, with 17 bases in the middle. The CDR3 extends over 17 amino acids. Germline assignment: CDR1 KGHSH and CDR2 LQKENI. The CDR3 sequence is CASSPRQALPPYNEQFF. As DNA, the CDR3 is TGTGCCAGCTCACCTCGACAGGCACTACCACCCTACAATGAGCAGTTCTTC.

The V and J genes are TRBV18 and TRBJ2-7, with D unresolved. The V end was cut by 2 bases, the J end by 3 bases, with 8 bases between. Germline V gene sequence: CDR1 KGHSH, CDR2 LQKENI. This CDR3 spans 13 amino acids. CDR3 sequence: CASSPLGFYEQYF. CDR3 DNA: TGTGCCAGCTCACCATTGGGGTTCTACGAGCAGTACTTC.

This clonotype appeared a few times. The chain uses TRBV12-3 or TRBV12-4 and TRBJ1-2; no clear D gene. This CDR3 is built from 14 residues. Trimming removed 5 bases from V and 8 bases from J, with 18 bases in between. This chain's CDR3 is CASSPRASRSGYTF. DNA for the CDR3: TGTGCCAGCAGTCCCCGGGCCAGTCGAAGCGGCTACACCTTC.

This clonotype showed up just a few times. The CDR3 sequence is CASSLGGQGTGELFF. In nucleotides, the CDR3 is TGCGCCAGCAGCTTGGGAGGACAGGGAACCGGGGAGCTGTTTTTT. The chain links TRBV5-1 to TRBJ2-2, with 8 bases aligning to TRBD1. V lost 0 bases to trimming and J lost 5 bases; unmatched junction nucleotides: 3. Germline V gives CDR1 SGHRS, CDR2 YFSETQ. This CDR3 spans 15 amino acids. The full variable domain, in which reference TRBV5-1 and TRBJ2-2 provide the parts outside the CDR3, is KAGVTQTPRYLIKTRGQQVTLSCSPISGHRSVSWYQQTPGQGLQFLFEYFSETQRNKGNFPGRFSGRQFSNSRSEMNVSTLELGDSALYLCASSLGGQGTGELFFGEGSRLTVL.

This clonotype was counted at least ten times. This rearrangement joins TRBV29-1 to TRBJ2-1; TRBD2 agrees at 9 bases. CDR1 and CDR2 (germline): SQVTM, ANQGSEA. The CDR3 is 12 amino acids. CDR3 sequence: CTGTSGYNEQFF. The DNA for the CDR3 is TGCACAGGAACTAGCGGGTACAATGAGCAGTTCTTC.

Many counts were recorded for this clonotype. The J gene is TRBJ2-7, the V gene TRBV20-1; 12 bases agree with TRBD2. The CDR3 loop spans 14 amino acids. Germline CDR1 and CDR2: DFQATT and SNEGSKA (reference sequence). The J segment lost 3 bases and the V segment lost 4 bases, leaving 4 bases of the junction unmatched. The CDR3 bases are TGCAGTGCTACCACTAGCGGGGGGTACTACGAGCAGTACTTC. It yields the protein CSATTSGGYYEQYF.

This rearrangement joins TRBV7-2 to TRBJ2-5; D gene ambiguous. The V end lost 5 bases, the J end lost 6 bases, and 19 bases lay between the germline ends. Germline V lookup: CDR1 SGHTA, CDR2 FQGNSA. The CDR3 has 15 residues. The DNA of the CDR3 is TGTGCCAGCAGCAGGCAGAAGGTCGTTTTGAAGACCCAGTACTTC. Its translation is CASSRQKVVLKTQYF.

The table lists this clonotype with many counts. The V call is TRBV20-1, the J call TRBJ1-5; D gene uncertain. The V end lost 6 bases, the J end lost 2 bases, and 14 bases lay between the germline ends. CDR1 and CDR2 from the germline V gene are DFQATT and SNEGSKA (reference sequence). The CDR3 has 14 residues. The CDR3 here is CSAAMSWGNQPQHF. CDR3 DNA sequence: TGCAGTGCCGCAATGTCATGGGGCAATCAGCCCCAGCATTTT.

This clonotype was seen a few times. V and J are TRBV28 and TRBJ2-3; a weak D match, TRBD2 (5 bases). Trimming took 4 bases from V and 7 from J, leaving 9 bases between them. Germline CDR1 reads MDHEN; CDR2 reads SYDVKM. The length of the CDR3 is 12 residues. CDR3 protein: CASSSSGNTQYF. The CDR3 DNA is TGTGCCAGCAGTTCGTCGGGAAATACGCAGTATTTT.

This clonotype has more than one count but fewer than ten. This sequence joins TRBV20-1 and TRBJ2-1, with 15 bases lining up with TRBD2. The V gene's germline CDR1 is DFQATT and CDR2 SNEGSKA (reference sequence). J gave up 7 bases and V 5 bases, and 12 bases lay outside the gene matches. This CDR3 spans 17 amino acids. The CDR3 protein is CSAPGTGGTSGRNEQFF. CDR3 DNA sequence: TGCAGTGCTCCCGGGACAGGGGGGACTAGCGGGAGGAATGAGCAGTTCTTC.

V gene TRBV11-2 combines with J gene TRBJ1-3; D gene ambiguous. The germline gives CDR1 SGHAT, CDR2 FQNNGV. Between the trimmed V and J ends, which lost 8 bases and 0 bases, there was a span of 11 bases. There are 14 residues in the CDR3. The CDR3: CASQRAASGNTIYF. The CDR3 region has the DNA TGTGCCAGCCAAAGGGCGGCCTCTGGAAACACCATATATTTT.

In its sample, this clonotype was seen many times. The rearrangement uses TRBV3-1 and TRBJ1-1, with 7 bases matching TRBD1. The CDR3 spans 15 residues. Germline V gene lookup returns CDR1 LGHDT and CDR2 YNNKEL (reference sequence). V lost 5 bases to trimming and J lost 3 bases; unmatched junction nucleotides: 9. The CDR3 DNA is TGTGCCAGCAGCTCCCCTCGACAGGGAGACACTGAAGCTTTCTTT. It is translated as CASSSPRQGDTEAFF.

The chain uses TRBV27 and TRBJ1-5, with unresolved D. The CDR3 length is 14 residues. The ends were cut back, 1 base at V and 7 bases at J, with 11 bases in the middle. Germline assignment: CDR1 MNHEY and CDR2 SMNVEV (reference sequence). The CDR3 DNA is TGTGCCAGCAGTTTATTGGTGACGGGGCAGCCCCAGCATTTT. Its protein product is CASSLLVTGQPQHF.

This clonotype was picked up a small number of times. The chain combines TRBV20-1 with TRBJ1-5; D remains unclear. V was clipped by 1 base and J by 3 bases, with 16 bases between them. Germline CDR1 is DFQATT and CDR2 is SNEGSKA (reference sequence). The CDR3 is 16 amino acids. CDR3 amino acids: CSARAFTGFSNQPQHF. The CDR3 DNA is TGCAGTGCTAGAGCCTTCACGGGGTTTTCCAATCAGCCCCAGCATTTT.

This clonotype occurred many times. The chain recombines TRBV29-1 with TRBJ1-5; 7 nucleotides line up with TRBD1. Germline CDR1 is SQVTM and CDR2 is ANQGSEA. J lost 5 bases, V lost 4 bases, and 2 bases had no gene match. CDR3 size: 12 residues. CDR3 coding DNA: TGCAGCGTTGTAGACAGGGATCAGCCCCAGCATTTT. It encodes CSVVDRDQPQHF.

J is TRBJ1-1 and V is TRBV6-2 or TRBV6-3; D call uncertain. With 4 bases removed from V and 10 bases from J, the gap between germline ends came to 13 bases. The CDR3 totals 12 residues. Germline V gene data show CDR1 as MNHEY and CDR2 as SVGEGT. In nucleotides, the CDR3 is TGTGCCAGCAGTTCAGCACGGGAGGGAGCTTTCTTT. It yields the protein CASSSAREGAFF.

This clonotype has just a few counts. V is TRBV4-2 and J is TRBJ1-4, with D hard to call. The CDR3 has 15 amino acids. Trimming took 2 bases from V and 6 from J, leaving 13 bases between them. Germline V gives CDR1 LGHNA, CDR2 YNFKEQ. The CDR3 bases are TGTGCCAGCAGCCAAAACCGGAGGGAAGATGAAAAACTGTTTTTT. Its translation is CASSQNRREDEKLFF.

V usage is TRBV9 and J usage is TRBJ2-1, with 13 bases matching TRBD2. Germline lookup yields CDR1 SGDLS and CDR2 YYNGEE. The V segment lost 4 bases and the J segment 0 bases; nucleotides outside the gene matches: 13. The CDR3 loop spans 20 amino acids. The CDR3 loop is CASSLPGLAGSPDSYNEQFF. DNA of the CDR3: TGTGCCAGCAGCCTCCCGGGACTAGCGGGGTCCCCCGACTCCTACAATGAGCAGTTCTTC. The variable domain in full, with the rest retrieved from reference TRBV9 and TRBJ2-1, is DSGVTQTPKHLITATGQRVTLRCSPRSGDLSVYWYQQSLDQGLQFLIQYYNGEERAKGNILERFSAQQFPDLHSELNLSSLELGDSALYFCASSLPGLAGSPDSYNEQFFGPGTRLTVL.

This clonotype has at least ten counts. The chain combines TRBV12-3 or TRBV12-4 with TRBJ1-2, with D maybe TRBD1 (6 bases). CDR3 length: 13 amino acids. The germline V and J ends were trimmed by 6 bases and 6 bases, with 14 bases remaining between them. The CDR3 bases are TGTGCCAGCAGCGTTACACAGGGTGATGGCTACACCTTC. It translates to CASSVTQGDGYTF.

This clonotype was counted a few times. The CDR3 bases are TGCAGTGCTAGAGATTTGGGTCGGCCCTTAAGGTACGAGCAGTACTTC. Amino acid sequence: CSARDLGRPLRYEQYF. The V call is TRBV20-1, the J call TRBJ2-7; D is uncertain. V dropped 0 bases and J dropped 4 bases, with 19 bases sitting between them. Per germline, CDR1 DFQATT and CDR2 SNEGSKA (reference sequence). The CDR3 sequence is 16 residues long.

This clonotype turned up a few times. This chain joins TRBV5-5 and TRBJ2-3, with TRBD2 matching 9 bases. Germline V CDR1 and CDR2: SGHKS, YYEKEE (reference sequence). V dropped 4 bases and J dropped 3; count of bases not matched to a gene: 3. CDR3 length: 14 residues. This CDR3 is CASSASGTTDTQYF. CDR3 nucleotide sequence: TGTGCCAGCAGCGCTAGCGGGACTACAGATACGCAGTATTTT.

This chain connects TRBV9 to TRBJ2-3; D is ambiguous. The germline CDR1 and CDR2 sequences are SGDLS and YYNGEE. The CDR3 extends over 13 amino acids. V was shortened by 4 bases and J by 5 bases, with 11 bases between the two germline ends. The CDR3 is CASSTPLLDTQYF. CDR3 coding DNA: TGTGCCAGCAGCACGCCCCTTTTAGATACGCAGTATTTT.

The gene calls are TRBV7-2 and TRBJ2-7; D perhaps matches TRBD1 (6 bases). V was trimmed by 5 bases and J by 1 base, leaving 9 bases between them. The CDR3 covers 13 residues. Germline values: CDR1 SGHTA, CDR2 FQGNSA. In DNA form, the CDR3 reads TGTGCCAGCAGCGAGGACAGATCCTACGAGCAGTACTTC. Residues: CASSEDRSYEQYF. Looking up the rest from reference TRBV7-2 and TRBJ2-7 gives the full variable domain: GAGVSQSPSNKVTEKGKDVELRCDPISGHTALYWYRQSLGQGLEFLIYFQGNSAPDKSGLPSDRFSAERTGGSVSTLTIQRTQQEDSAVYLCASSEDRSYEQYFGPGTRLTVT.